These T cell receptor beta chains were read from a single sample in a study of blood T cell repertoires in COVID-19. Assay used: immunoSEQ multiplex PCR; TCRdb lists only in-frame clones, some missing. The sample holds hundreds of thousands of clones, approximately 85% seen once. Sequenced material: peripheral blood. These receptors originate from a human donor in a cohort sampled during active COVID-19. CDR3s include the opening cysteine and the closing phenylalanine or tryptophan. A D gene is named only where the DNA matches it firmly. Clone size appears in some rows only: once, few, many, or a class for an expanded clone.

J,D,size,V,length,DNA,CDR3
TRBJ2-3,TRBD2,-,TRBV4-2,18,TGTGCCAGCAGCCAAGAAGTAGCTAGCGGTGCTAGCACAGATACGCAGTATTTT,CASSQEVASGASTDTQYF
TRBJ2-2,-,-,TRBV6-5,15,TGTGCCAGCAGTTACGGCGGAGGGGAAGGCGGGGAGCTGTTTTTT,CASSYGGGEGGELFF
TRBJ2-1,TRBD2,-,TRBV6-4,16,TGTGCCAGCAGTGACGAAGCGGGGGCTCTTTCCACTGAGCAGTTCTTC,CASSDEAGALSTEQFF
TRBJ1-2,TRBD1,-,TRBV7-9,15,TGTGCCAGCAGCCGTCGACAGGGGACATACTATGGCTACACCTTC,CASSRRQGTYYGYTF
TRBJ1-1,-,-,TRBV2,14,TGTGCCAGCAGAGAGGGGGGGCGAGAAACTGAAGCTTTCTTT,CASREGGRETEAFF
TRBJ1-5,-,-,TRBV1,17,TGCACCAGAGACCTCCCGGGACAGGGGGAAGGGGGCCAGCCCCAGCATTTT,CTRDLPGQGEGGQPQHF
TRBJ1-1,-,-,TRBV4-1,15,TGCGCCAGCAGCCAAGATAGAGGGTCGGTCACTGAAGCTTTCTTT,CASSQDRGSVTEAFF
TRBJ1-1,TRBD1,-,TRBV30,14,TGTGCCTGGAGTCCTGGGACAGGGAGCACTGAAGCTTTCTTT,CAWSPGTGSTEAFF
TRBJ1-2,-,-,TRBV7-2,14,TGTGCCAGCAGTTCCAGGGGTGGGGGCTATGGCTACACCTTC,CASSSRGGGYGYTF
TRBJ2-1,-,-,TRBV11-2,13,TGTGCCAGCAGCCCAGATATGAGGGTTAGGCAGTTCTTC,CASSPDMRVRQFF
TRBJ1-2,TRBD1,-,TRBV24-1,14,TGTGCCATTGACAAGACAGGGTTTTTATGGGGCTACACCTTC,CAIDKTGFLWGYTF
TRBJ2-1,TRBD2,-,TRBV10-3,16,TGTGCCATCACCGGTGGCCTAGCGGTGCCCTACAATGAGCAGTTCTTC,CAITGGLAVPYNEQFF
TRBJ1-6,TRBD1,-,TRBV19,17,TGTGCCAGTAGTATTCGATCCGGGACAGGGGATAATTCACCCCTCCACTTT,CASSIRSGTGDNSPLHF
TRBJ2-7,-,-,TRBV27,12,TGTGCCAACTGGGCCCCACCCTACGAGCAGTACTTC,CANWAPPYEQYF
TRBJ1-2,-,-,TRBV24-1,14,TGTGCCACCAGTGATCGACACCTCCTCTATGGCTACACCTTC,CATSDRHLLYGYTF
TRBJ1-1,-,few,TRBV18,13,TGTGCCAGCTCACCAGTGAGGATCGCTGAAGCTTTCTTT,CASSPVRIAEAFF
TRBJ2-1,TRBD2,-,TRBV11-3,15,TGTGCCAGCAGTCTCCTAGCGGGCTCTTTCAATGAGCAGTTCTTC,CASSLLAGSFNEQFF